The subject of this entry is one T cell receptor beta chain. The data were taken from a study of OX40 agonist ivuxolimab in advanced cancers. Study overall: Recorded diagnoses for dose-escalation patients were hepatocellular carcinoma, melanoma, renal cell or head and neck cancer. Males comprised around 80% of the group, whose mean age was around 62 years (range roughly 20 to 85).

Germline assignment: CDR1 SGHNT and CDR2 YYREEE (reference sequence). This CDR3 is built from 15 residues. The J segment lost 2 bases and the V segment lost 1 base, leaving 4 bases of the junction unmatched. Baseline was the first blood sampling point, followed by cycle 4 day 1 and cycle 7 day 1. Clones were read by immunoSEQ multiplex PCR, and TCRdb kept only the in-frame ones, dropping some. The table lists about 71,000 clones, approximately 90% of them singletons, with more than 12% in the top ten. Material: CD4+ or CD8+ T cells sorted from blood, obtained in a trial of the OX40 agonist ivuxolimab. The chain recombines TRBV5-4 with TRBJ2-7, with 9 bases fitting TRBD2. The TCR was taken from an adult with an advanced solid tumor such as melanoma, head and neck, liver or kidney cancer. CDR3 in DNA: TGTGCCAGCAGCTTGCTGCCTAGCGGGGCCTACGAGCAGTACTTC. This translates into CASSLLPSGAYEQYF.